This entry lists 18 T cell receptor beta chains sequenced from one sample in a study of PD-1 blockade in mismatch repair-deficient tumors. Profiling relied on immunoSEQ multiplex PCR, and the TCRdb table lists in-frame clones only, not all of them. The sample records about 130,000 clones, roughly 90% being singletons. This sample comprised peripheral blood, obtained approximately 73 weeks after starting pembrolizumab. These receptors were collected from an adult with mismatch repair-deficient cancer.

V usage is TRBV11-3 and J usage is TRBJ2-6, with 8 bases identical to TRBD1. J gave up 0 bases and V 8 bases, and 12 bases lay outside the gene matches. Germline V gives CDR1 SGHNT, CDR2 YENEEA. The CDR3 loop spans 18 amino acids. The CDR3 nucleotides read TGTGCCAGCTCAAGCGGCAGGGGGCGATCCTCTGGGGCCAACGTCCTGACTTTC. This sequence encodes CASSSGRGRSSGANVLTF.

J is TRBJ1-2 and V is TRBV5-5; D ambiguous. Germline lookup yields CDR1 SGHKS and CDR2 YYEKEE (reference sequence). Trimming shortened V by 7 bases and J by 0 bases, and 4 bases separated the two germline ends. The CDR3 contains 11 residues. CDR3 coding DNA: TGTGCCAGCCGGGCTAACTATGGCTACACCTTC. It encodes CASRANYGYTF. Using reference TRBV5-5 and TRBJ1-2 for the parts outside the CDR3, the full variable domain is DAGVTQSPTHLIKTRGQQVTLRCSPISGHKSVSWYQQVLGQGPQFIFQYYEKEERGRGNFPDRFSARQFPNYSSELNVNALLLGDSALYLCASRANYGYTFGSGTRLTVV.

The CDR3 bases are TGTGCCTGGAGCCCGAAGGTGGAGCAGTACTTC. As protein: CAWSPKVEQYF. The chain combines TRBV30 with TRBJ2-7; D not certain. The CDR3 is made up of 11 amino acids. CDR1 GTSNPN and CDR2 SVGIG come from the germline V gene (reference sequence). Between the trimmed V and J ends, which lost 3 bases and 7 bases, there was a span of 10 bases.

This sequence joins TRBV29-1 and TRBJ1-2; D remains ambiguous. The CDR3 loop spans 11 amino acids. Germline V lookup: CDR1 SQVTM, CDR2 ANQGSEA. The V gene lost 4 bases and the J gene lost 4 bases, with 7 bases spanning the gap. The CDR3 region has the DNA TGCAGCGTTGGCGGGGTCTATGGCTACACCTTC. Encoded protein: CSVGGVYGYTF. The full variable domain, completed using reference TRBV29-1 and TRBJ1-2, is SAVISQKPSRDICQRGTSLTIQCQVDSQVTMMFWYRQQPGQSLTLIATANQGSEATYESGFVIDKFPISRPNLTFSTLTVSNMSPEDSSIYLCSVGGVYGYTFGSGTRLTVV.

The chain joins TRBV6-6 to TRBJ2-2; D is possibly TRBD1 or TRBD2 (5 bases each). The CDR3 is 13 residues long. The germline V gene encodes CDR1 MNHNY and CDR2 SVGAGI (reference sequence). V lost 2 bases, J lost 6 bases, and 7 bases lay in between. This CDR3 reads CASSYGGAGELFF. For the CDR3, the DNA is TGTGCCAGCAGTTACGGGGGAGCCGGGGAGCTGTTTTTT.

The chain employs TRBV28 and TRBJ1-4; TRBD1 matches at 9 bases. CDR3 size: 19 residues. Germline CDR1 MDHEN, CDR2 SYDVKM. Trimming at V came to 3 bases and at J to 2 bases, leaving 13 bases not matched to a gene. The CDR3 sequence is CASSLVTGQGSATNEKLFF. CDR3 in DNA: TGTGCCAGCAGTTTGGTCACGGGACAGGGATCCGCGACTAATGAAAAACTGTTTTTT.

V is TRBV2 and J is TRBJ1-5; TRBD1 aligns across 8 bases. The CDR3 is 13 residues long. The germline V gene has CDR1 SNHLY and CDR2 FYNNEI. With V trimmed by 6 bases and J by 6 bases, 4 bases remained unmatched. As DNA, the CDR3 is TGTGCCAGCAGGACAGGGGAGGTTCAGCCCCAGCATTTT. As protein: CASRTGEVQPQHF.

V gene TRBV27 combines with J gene TRBJ2-7, with 8 positions matching TRBD1. Trimming at V came to 2 bases and at J to 7 bases, leaving 7 bases not matched to a gene. Germline CDR1 and CDR2: MNHEY and SMNVEV (reference sequence). The length of the CDR3 is 14 residues. CDR3 in amino acids: CASSLGQGAGEQYF. CDR3 in DNA: TGTGCCAGCAGTTTAGGGCAGGGGGCTGGTGAGCAGTACTTC.

V is TRBV7-9 and J is TRBJ2-7; D uncertain. The germline V gene encodes CDR1 SEHNR and CDR2 FQNEAQ (reference sequence). V lost 1 base and J 9 bases, leaving 7 bases between the germline ends. The CDR3 totals 11 residues. CDR3 coding DNA: TGTGCCAGCAGCTTAGGAGGCGCGCAGTACTTC. Translation: CASSLGGAQYF.

This chain connects TRBV11-2 to TRBJ2-5; D perhaps matches TRBD2 (6 bases). The CDR3 sequence is 15 residues long. The V and J ends lost 5 bases and 4 bases respectively, with 17 bases between them. CDR1 SGHAT and CDR2 FQNNGV come from the germline V gene. The CDR3 sequence is CASSVGASASETQYF. Written as DNA, the CDR3 is TGTGCCAGCAGCGTTGGGGCTAGCGCCTCAGAGACCCAGTACTTC.

This chain joins TRBV18 and TRBJ2-7; TRBD1 aligns across 9 bases. Germline lookup yields CDR1 KGHSH and CDR2 LQKENI. There are 18 residues in the CDR3. Unmatched junction bases numbered 19, after V lost 4 bases and J lost 6 bases. The CDR3 reads CASSHTNREGQGLGEQYF. Here the CDR3 DNA reads TGTGCCAGCTCACACACAAATAGAGAAGGACAGGGGTTGGGCGAGCAGTACTTC.

The chain links TRBV6-5 to TRBJ2-3; tentatively, D is TRBD2 (5 bases). The V and J ends lost 2 bases and 0 bases respectively, with 9 bases between them. This CDR3 has 15 residues. The V gene's germline CDR1 is MNHEY and CDR2 SVGAGI. DNA for the CDR3: TGTGCCAGCAGTTACGAGGGAGAGAGCACAGATACGCAGTATTTT. Translation: CASSYEGESTDTQYF.

The chain has TRBV28 and TRBJ1-4, with 7 bases fitting TRBD1. The CDR3 has 16 residues. The V segment lost 3 bases and the J segment 6 bases; nucleotides outside the gene matches: 10. The germline V gene has CDR1 MDHEN and CDR2 SYDVKM. CDR3 DNA sequence: TGTGCCAGCAGTTTCCCCAATCCGGGACAGTATGAAAAACTGTTTTTT. This codes for CASSFPNPGQYEKLFF.

The V and J genes are TRBV27 and TRBJ2-3; D is possibly TRBD1 (6 bases). Trimming removed 3 bases from V and 5 bases from J, with 6 bases in between. CDR3 length equals 12 residues. The germline gives CDR1 MNHEY, CDR2 SMNVEV (reference sequence). CDR3: CASSFRGDTQYF. The CDR3 DNA reads TGTGCCAGCAGTTTCAGGGGAGATACGCAGTATTTT.

The V gene is TRBV28, the J gene TRBJ2-7, with D unclear. Germline-derived CDR1 and CDR2 are MDHEN and SYDVKM. The V end was cut by 3 bases, the J end by 4 bases, with 4 bases between. The CDR3 has 11 residues. The DNA of the CDR3 is TGTGCCAGCAGTTTTCAATACGAGCAGTACTTC. This sequence encodes CASSFQYEQYF.

V usage is TRBV21-1 and J usage is TRBJ1-2; TRBD1, the D gene given by the table, was not confirmed from the DNA. TRBV21-1 is reported as a pseudogene. CDR3 length: 14 residues. CDR3 amino acids: CASSNGTGGDGYTF. CDR3 nucleotides: TGTGCCAGCAGCAACGGGACAGGTGGAGATGGCTACACCTTC.

The V and J genes are TRBV5-4 and TRBJ2-1, with 11 positions matching TRBD2. The CDR3 spans 15 residues. Germline V gene lookup returns CDR1 SGHNT and CDR2 YYREEE (reference sequence). The trim removed 4 bases at V and 9 bases at J, leaving 9 bases unmatched. CDR3 DNA sequence: TGTGCCAGCAGCACAACTAGCGGGAGATCATTTGAGCAGTTCTTC. This translates into CASSTTSGRSFEQFF.

The V and J genes are TRBV10-3 and TRBJ1-1, with D hard to call. This CDR3 comprises 12 residues. V lost 5 bases and J lost 7, with 11 bases in between. Germline values: CDR1 ENHRY, CDR2 SYGVKD. The CDR3 bases are TGTGCCATCAGTTCACCGGGGAGTGAAGCTTTCTTT. Translating it yields CAISSPGSEAFF.